These T cell receptor beta chains were read from a single sample in a study of control samples from healthy donors and cancer patients. Produced via immunoSEQ multiplex PCR; TCRdb's table is partial and in-frame only. The sample holds 90,000 to 150,000 clones, roughly 89% seen once. Sequences were obtained from blood. These receptor sequences come from a young man in good health. Each CDR3 is given with its conserved first and last residue. Fields, in order: D gene, clone size, V gene, J gene, CDR3 DNA, CDR3 protein. The D gene is left open where the match is weak. Not all rows give a size; the values are once, few, many and, for expanded clones, a class.

D gene: NA; clone size: NA; V gene: TRBV6-1; J gene: TRBJ2-3; CDR3 DNA: TGTGCCAGCAGTGAATATGAGGGTAGCACAGATACGCAGTATTTT; CDR3 protein: CASSEYEGSTDTQYF
D gene: NA; clone size: once; V gene: TRBV5-1; J gene: TRBJ1-1; CDR3 DNA: TGCGCCAGCAGCTTGGGGGTGAACACTGAAGCTTTCTTT; CDR3 protein: CASSLGVNTEAFF
D gene: NA; clone size: NA; V gene: TRBV24-1; J gene: TRBJ2-6; CDR3 DNA: TGTGCCACCAGTGACGCCGGGACAAGAGACTCTGGGGCCAACGTCCTGACTTTC; CDR3 protein: CATSDAGTRDSGANVLTF
D gene: NA; clone size: NA; V gene: TRBV3-1/TRBV3-2; J gene: TRBJ1-1; CDR3 DNA: TGTGCCAGCAGCCAAGACGGGGGGGCAGAAGCTTTCTTT; CDR3 protein: CASSQDGGAEAFF
D gene: NA; clone size: NA; V gene: TRBV6-5; J gene: TRBJ2-6; CDR3 DNA: TGTGTCACCTCAGGGTCCCCTCTGGGGGCCAACGTCCTGACTTTC; CDR3 protein: CVTSGSPLGANVLTF
D gene: TRBD1; clone size: NA; V gene: TRBV4-1; J gene: TRBJ1-2; CDR3 DNA: TGCGCCAGCAGCCAAGATCAGGGGGTAGACTATGGCTACACCTTC; CDR3 protein: CASSQDQGVDYGYTF
D gene: NA; clone size: NA; V gene: TRBV10-2; J gene: TRBJ1-6; CDR3 DNA: TGCGCCAGCAGAACCGGGGCAGGGGAAAGCTCACCCCTCCACTTT; CDR3 protein: CASRTGAGESSPLHF
D gene: NA; clone size: NA; V gene: TRBV29-1; J gene: TRBJ1-1; CDR3 DNA: TGCAGCGTTGAAAGTAGGCAGAGCATGAACACTGAAGCTTTCTTT; CDR3 protein: CSVESRQSMNTEAFF
D gene: TRBD1; clone size: NA; V gene: TRBV29-1; J gene: TRBJ1-1; CDR3 DNA: TGCAGCGTTGGGACAGGTAGCACTGAAGCTTTCTTT; CDR3 protein: CSVGTGSTEAFF
D gene: NA; clone size: NA; V gene: TRBV29-1; J gene: TRBJ2-3; CDR3 DNA: TGCAGCGTTGAAGATCGTCTTAGGGCCAGCCTGAGGGGCACAGATACGCAGTATTTT; CDR3 protein: CSVEDRLRASLRGTDTQYF
D gene: NA; clone size: NA; V gene: TRBV29-1; J gene: TRBJ1-3; CDR3 DNA: TGCAGCGTATCGGAACACGCTGGAAACACCATATATTTT; CDR3 protein: CSVSEHAGNTIYF
D gene: NA; clone size: NA; V gene: TRBV29-1; J gene: TRBJ1-1; CDR3 DNA: TGCAGCGTTGTCCCGGGGAACACTGAAGCTTTCTTT; CDR3 protein: CSVVPGNTEAFF